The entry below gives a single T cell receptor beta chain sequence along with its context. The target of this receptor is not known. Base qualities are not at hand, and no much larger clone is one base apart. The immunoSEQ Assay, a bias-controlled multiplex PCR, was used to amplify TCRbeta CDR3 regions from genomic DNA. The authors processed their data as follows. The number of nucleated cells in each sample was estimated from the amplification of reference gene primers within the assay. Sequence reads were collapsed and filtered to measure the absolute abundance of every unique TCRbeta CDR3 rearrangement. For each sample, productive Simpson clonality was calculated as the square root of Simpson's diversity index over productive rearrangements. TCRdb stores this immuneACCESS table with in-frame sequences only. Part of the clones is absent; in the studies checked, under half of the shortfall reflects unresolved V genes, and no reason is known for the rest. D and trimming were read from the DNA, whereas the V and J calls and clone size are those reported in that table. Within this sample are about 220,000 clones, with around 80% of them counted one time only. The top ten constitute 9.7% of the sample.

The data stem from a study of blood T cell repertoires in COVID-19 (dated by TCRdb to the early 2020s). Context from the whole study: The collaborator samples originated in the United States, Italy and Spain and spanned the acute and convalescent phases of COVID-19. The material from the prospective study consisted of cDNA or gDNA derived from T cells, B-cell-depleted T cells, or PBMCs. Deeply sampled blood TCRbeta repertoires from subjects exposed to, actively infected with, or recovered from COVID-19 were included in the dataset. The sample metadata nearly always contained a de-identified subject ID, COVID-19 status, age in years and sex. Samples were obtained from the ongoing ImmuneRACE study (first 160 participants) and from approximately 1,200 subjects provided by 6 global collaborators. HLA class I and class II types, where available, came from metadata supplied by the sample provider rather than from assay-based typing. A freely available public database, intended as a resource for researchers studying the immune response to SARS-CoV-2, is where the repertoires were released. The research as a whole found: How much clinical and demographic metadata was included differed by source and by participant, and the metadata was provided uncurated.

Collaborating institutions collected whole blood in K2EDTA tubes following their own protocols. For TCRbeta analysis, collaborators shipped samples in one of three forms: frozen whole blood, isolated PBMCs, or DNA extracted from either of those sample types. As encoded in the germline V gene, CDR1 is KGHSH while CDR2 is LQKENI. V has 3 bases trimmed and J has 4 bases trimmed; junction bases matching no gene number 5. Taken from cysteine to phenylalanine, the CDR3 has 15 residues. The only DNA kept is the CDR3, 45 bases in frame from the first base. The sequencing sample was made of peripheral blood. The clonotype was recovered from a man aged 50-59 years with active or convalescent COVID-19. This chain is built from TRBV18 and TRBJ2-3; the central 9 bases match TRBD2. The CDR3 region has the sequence CASSPGTSLADTQYF. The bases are TGTGCCAGCTCACCCGGGACTAGCTTGGCAGATACGCAGTATTTT.